Below are 27 T cell receptor beta chains sequenced from a single sample in a study of control samples from healthy donors and cancer patients. This table comes from immunoSEQ multiplex PCR, and its TCRdb copy is limited to in-frame clones, with some not included. The sample holds 30,000 to 40,000 clones, 90% to 95% seen once. The material sequenced was PBMCs. The receptors derive from a man between 35 and 55 years old with colorectal cancer.

V and J are TRBV5-1 and TRBJ1-1; TRBD1 agrees at 9 bases. The J segment lost 5 bases and the V segment lost 4 bases, leaving 6 bases of the junction unmatched. This CDR3 spans 14 amino acids. Germline-derived CDR1 and CDR2 are SGHRS and YFSETQ. The CDR3 region has the DNA TGCGCCAGCAGCCAGGGACAGGGAAGGACTGAAGCTTTCTTT. Translating gives CASSQGQGRTEAFF.

The J gene is TRBJ1-3, the V gene TRBV6-1; D might be TRBD1 (5 bases). The V gene lost 2 bases and the J gene lost 4 bases, with 12 bases spanning the gap. Germline loops: CDR1 MNHNS, CDR2 SASEGT. CDR3 size: 15 residues. This CDR3 reads CASSERGGSGNTIYF. Written as DNA, the CDR3 is TGTGCCAGCAGTGAAAGGGGAGGGTCAGGAAACACCATATATTTT.

The chain links TRBV7-9 to TRBJ2-7, with 10 bases that match TRBD1. J was trimmed by 0 bases and V by 6 bases; bases with no gene match: 2. Germline-derived CDR1 and CDR2 are SEHNR and FQNEAQ (reference sequence). CDR3 length: 14 amino acids. The CDR3 is CASRDRGDSYEQYF. The CDR3 bases are TGTGCCAGCAGGGACAGGGGGGACTCCTACGAGCAGTACTTC.

The chain employs TRBV9 and TRBJ2-3; no reliable D call. Trimming stripped 0 bases from V and 0 bases from J, with 11 bases between. The CDR3 contains 16 residues. Germline V gene sequence: CDR1 SGDLS, CDR2 YYNGEE. CDR3 DNA: TGTGCCAGCAGCGTAGTAGCATACTCTAGCACAGATACGCAGTATTTT. It encodes CASSVVAYSSTDTQYF.

The chain has TRBV6-5 and TRBJ1-1; D is uncertain. Germline CDR1 MNHEY, CDR2 SVGAGI. V lost 1 base, J lost 4 bases, and 7 bases lay in between. CDR3 size: 13 residues. The CDR3 sequence is CASSYLLGTEAFF. As DNA, the CDR3 is TGTGCCAGCAGTTACTTGCTGGGCACTGAAGCTTTCTTT.

The chain couples TRBV5-4 to TRBJ1-3; the D is unclear. This CDR3 comprises 16 residues. Germline-derived CDR1 and CDR2 are SGHNT and YYREEE (reference sequence). V dropped 3 bases and J dropped 2 bases, with 15 bases sitting between them. CDR3 in DNA: TGTGCCAGCAGCTACAACCCTACTTCCCCTGGAAACACCATATATTTT. Translating it yields CASSYNPTSPGNTIYF.

The chain carries TRBV6-5 and TRBJ1-1; 11 nucleotides align to TRBD1. V dropped 7 bases and J dropped 5; count of bases not matched to a gene: 9. The CDR3 totals 15 residues. Germline CDR1 MNHEY, CDR2 SVGAGI. The CDR3 nucleotides are TGTGCCAGCAAACCATCCGGGACAGGGGGGACTGAAGCTTTCTTT. It translates to CASKPSGTGGTEAFF.

The rearrangement joins TRBV18 to TRBJ1-3; D gene uncertain. CDR1 KGHSH and CDR2 LQKENI come from the germline V gene. V dropped 1 base and J dropped 0 bases, with 7 bases sitting between them. CDR3 length equals 15 residues. Here the CDR3 reads CASSPQETSGNTIYF. The CDR3 DNA sequence: TGTGCCAGCTCACCACAGGAAACCTCTGGAAACACCATATATTTT.

The J gene is TRBJ1-5, the V gene TRBV7-9; no clear D. The CDR3 has 14 amino acids. V shed 0 bases and J shed 4 bases, with 7 bases lying between them. CDR1 and CDR2 from the germline V gene are SEHNR and FQNEAQ (reference sequence). CDR3 loop: CASSLAGSNQPQHF. As DNA, the CDR3 is TGTGCCAGCAGCTTAGCCGGCAGTAATCAGCCCCAGCATTTT.

The rearrangement links TRBV4-3 to TRBJ2-1, with D possibly matching TRBD2 (6 bases). Germline-derived CDR1 and CDR2 are LGHNA and YSLEER. The CDR3 totals 16 residues. Trimming took 3 bases from V and 0 from J, leaving 12 bases between them. The CDR3 spells CASSQGGKLSYNEQFF. CDR3 nucleotide sequence: TGCGCCAGCAGCCAGGGGGGAAAGCTCTCCTACAATGAGCAGTTCTTC.

This chain links TRBV5-6 with TRBJ2-2, with TRBD2 as a possible D gene (6 bases). V was pared by 4 bases and J by 5 bases, with 18 bases between. CDR1 SGHDT and CDR2 YYEEEE come from the germline V gene. The CDR3 consists of 16 residues. The CDR3 DNA is TGTGCCAGCAGCCGCGGAGCGACTGGGAGGACCGGGGAGCTGTTTTTT. It yields the protein CASSRGATGRTGELFF.

The gene calls are TRBV7-3 and TRBJ1-6; 9 bases align to TRBD1. Germline trimming cut 4 bases from V and 8 bases from J; bases unmatched to any gene: 3. The CDR3 is 14 amino acids. Germline V gene sequence: CDR1 SGHTA, CDR2 FQGTGA. The CDR3 nucleotides are TGTGCCAGCAGCTCGACAGGGGGAGATTCACCCCTCCACTTT. Its translation is CASSSTGGDSPLHF.

V is TRBV12-5 and J is TRBJ2-2; 10 nucleotides align to TRBD2. The germline V gene encodes CDR1 LGHNT and CDR2 FRNRAP. Trimming removed 3 bases from V and 4 bases from J; junction bases left unmatched: 8. The CDR3 has 17 amino acids. CDR3 loop: CASGLNSGGLGTGELFF. As DNA, the CDR3 is TGTGCTAGTGGTTTAAATAGCGGGGGGTTAGGCACCGGGGAGCTGTTTTTT.

V and J are TRBV6-2 or TRBV6-3 and TRBJ1-1; TRBD1 might be the D (5 bases). The ends were cut back, 5 bases at V and 4 bases at J, with 17 bases in the middle. The CDR3 is 15 amino acids. Germline V gene lookup returns CDR1 MNHEY and CDR2 SVGEGT. DNA for the CDR3: TGTGCCAGCAGTCTCCGTGCGGGGGGGGGCACTGAAGCTTTCTTT. The encoded protein is CASSLRAGGGTEAFF.

The V call is TRBV4-2, the J call TRBJ2-1; no definite D call. V was trimmed by 0 bases and J by 8 bases, leaving 14 bases between them. The CDR3 covers 15 residues. The V gene's germline CDR1 is LGHNA and CDR2 YNFKEQ. The CDR3 region is CASSQEIAPSHEQFF. The CDR3 DNA follows: TGTGCCAGCAGCCAAGAGATCGCCCCTTCCCATGAGCAGTTCTTC.

This clone was detected only a few times. The gene calls are TRBV2 and TRBJ1-4, with D unclear. V gave up 7 bases and J gave up 8 bases, with 14 bases separating them. The CDR3 runs to 13 residues. Germline CDR1 and CDR2: SNHLY and FYNNEI. The DNA of the CDR3 is TGTGCCAGCATTAGAGGGATGGACGAAAAACTGTTTTTT. Protein product: CASIRGMDEKLFF.

The genes are TRBV18 and TRBJ2-7; 7 bases agree with TRBD1. CDR1 KGHSH and CDR2 LQKENI come from the germline V gene. Unmatched junction bases numbered 6, after V lost 8 bases and J lost 2 bases. The CDR3 totals 13 residues. CDR3 nucleotides: TGTGCCAGCGCCCGGGACAGTACCTACGAGCAGTACTTC. This sequence encodes CASARDSTYEQYF.

The chain carries TRBV6-1 and TRBJ1-1; 10 nucleotides align to TRBD1. Trimming took 5 bases from V and 4 from J; bases not matched to a gene: 7. Looked up from germline, CDR1 is MNHNS and CDR2 is SASEGT. CDR3 length: 15 residues. The CDR3 nucleotides are TGTGCCAGCAGTAGGTCCGGGACAGGGGCCACTGAAGCTTTCTTT. This sequence encodes CASSRSGTGATEAFF.

This chain uses TRBV5-8 with TRBJ2-1; TRBD1 matches at 8 bases. There are 13 residues in the CDR3. Per germline, CDR1 SGHTS and CDR2 YDEGEE. Unmatched junction bases numbered 3, after V lost 4 bases and J lost 6 bases. The DNA for the CDR3 is TGTGCCAGCAGCAAGGGGACAGGCAATGAGCAGTTCTTC. It specifies CASSKGTGNEQFF. The whole variable domain, remainder taken from reference TRBV5-8 and TRBJ2-1, is EAGVTQSPTHLIKTRGQQATLRCSPISGHTSVYWYQQALGLGLQFLLWYDEGEERNRGNFPPRFSGRQFPNYSSELNVNALELEDSALYLCASSKGTGNEQFFGPGTRLTVL.

The rearrangement joins TRBV6-5 to TRBJ1-6; TRBD1 aligns across 10 bases. The CDR3 spans 15 residues. Germline V gene data show CDR1 as MNHEY and CDR2 as SVGAGI. With 6 bases clipped from V and 7 bases from J, the junction kept 6 bases outside the gene matches. The CDR3 DNA reads TGTGCCAGCAGGGGGACAGGGGCGACGAATTCACCCCTCCACTTT. It encodes CASRGTGATNSPLHF.

As to this clone: Germline and junction disagree at one end, which may indicate a read error. The chain carries TRBV7-9 and TRBJ2-3; D is unclear. Germline CDR1 reads SEHNR; CDR2 reads FQNEAQ (reference sequence). This CDR3 contains 12 residues. The CDR3 nucleotides are TGTGCCAGCAGCTTCACGGCTGGCCAGGCACTTTTT. Encoded protein: CASSFTAGQALF.

The genes are TRBV7-2 and TRBJ2-5; 7 positions match TRBD1. The CDR3 loop spans 15 amino acids. J gave up 2 bases and V 5 bases, and 8 bases lay outside the gene matches. Germline loops: CDR1 SGHTA, CDR2 FQGNSA. The chain's CDR3 is CASSPRGGKQETQYF. The CDR3 region has the DNA TGTGCCAGCAGCCCAAGAGGGGGCAAGCAAGAGACCCAGTACTTC.

This chain uses TRBV10-1 with TRBJ2-7, with 8 bases that match TRBD1. This CDR3 spans 15 amino acids. The germline gives CDR1 WNHNN, CDR2 SYGVQD (reference sequence). With 3 bases clipped from V and 3 bases from J, the junction kept 7 bases outside the gene matches. CDR3 DNA sequence: TGCGCCAGCAGTGAATCCGGGACAGGATACTACGAGCAGTACTTC. This sequence encodes CASSESGTGYYEQYF.

The CDR3 region has the DNA TGTGCCAGCAGTGAGGGACTGGCCGTAACAGATACGCAGTATTTT. It codes for CASSEGLAVTDTQYF. The gene calls are TRBV25-1 and TRBJ2-3; possible D gene TRBD2, 6 bases. Trimming cost V 3 bases and J 3 bases, with 13 bases left between them. The CDR3 has 15 amino acids. CDR1 MGHDK and CDR2 SYGVNS come from the germline V gene. The whole variable domain, remainder taken from reference TRBV25-1 and TRBJ2-3, is EADIYQTPRYLVIGTGKKITLECSQTMGHDKMYWYQQDPGMELHLIHYSYGVNSTEKGDLSSESTVSRIRTEHFPLTLESARPSHTSQYLCASSEGLAVTDTQYFGPGTRLTVL.

This clone was counted a single time. This chain uses TRBV27 with TRBJ2-6; D is unclear. V dropped 6 bases and J dropped 0 bases, with 6 bases sitting between them. The CDR3 contains 14 residues. Germline assignment: CDR1 MNHEY and CDR2 SMNVEV (reference sequence). CDR3 in DNA: TGTGCCAGCAGCCCCTCCTCTGGGGCCAACGTCCTGACTTTC. Its translation is CASSPSSGANVLTF.

The chain is built from TRBV7-2 and TRBJ2-5; TRBD2 matches 13 bases. The CDR3 runs 16 residues. V trimming: 5 bases; J trimming: 1 base; junction bases outside the gene matches: 4. Germline V gene data show CDR1 as SGHTA and CDR2 as FQGNSA. The CDR3 bases are TGTGCCAGCAGCCAAGGACTAGCGGGGGCCCAAGAGACCCAGTACTTC. As protein: CASSQGLAGAQETQYF.

CDR3 residues: CASSFSLQETQYF. CDR3 nucleotide sequence: TGTGCCAGCAGCTTCAGCCTCCAAGAGACCCAGTACTTC. The rearrangement joins TRBV7-6 to TRBJ2-5; D not resolved. Germline lookup yields CDR1 SGHVS and CDR2 FNYEAQ. The CDR3 is 13 amino acids. Trimming pared 3 bases from V and 1 base from J, leaving 6 bases between.